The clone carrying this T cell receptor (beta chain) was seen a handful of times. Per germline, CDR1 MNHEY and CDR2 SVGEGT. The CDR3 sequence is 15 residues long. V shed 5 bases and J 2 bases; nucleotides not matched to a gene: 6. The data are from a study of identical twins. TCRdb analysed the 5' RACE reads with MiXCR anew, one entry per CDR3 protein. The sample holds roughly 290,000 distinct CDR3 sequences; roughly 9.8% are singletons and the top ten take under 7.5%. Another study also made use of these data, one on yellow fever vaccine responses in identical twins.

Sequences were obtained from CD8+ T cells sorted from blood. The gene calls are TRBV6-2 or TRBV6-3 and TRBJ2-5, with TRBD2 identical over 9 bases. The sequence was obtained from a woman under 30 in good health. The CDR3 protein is CASSRRLAAQETQYF. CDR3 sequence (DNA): TGTGCCAGCAGTCGCAGACTAGCGGCTCAAGAGACCCAGTACTTC.